These T cell receptor beta chains were read from a single sample in a study of T-cell memory formation after mild COVID-19. TCRdb called the 5' RACE reads again in MiXCR, with one record for every CDR3 protein. The sample has 450,000 to 650,000 distinct CDR3 sequences, approximately 21% seen once. Sequenced sample: PBMCs or a T cell subset sorted from them (not recorded which). The receptors shown here come from an adult woman who had mild COVID-19 (a few samples of this study predate the infection). Cell type and time point are not known. Both conserved end residues are part of each CDR3. A D gene is named only where the DNA matches it firmly. The listing skips clone size in some rows; elsewhere it reads once, few, many or a size class.

j_call v_call cdr3_length d_call clone_size cdr3_nt cdr3_aa
TRBJ2-1 TRBV7-9 13 - - TGTGCCAGCACCAAAATAGGGATGTATGAGCAGTTCTTC CASTKIGMYEQFF
TRBJ2-2 TRBV6-5 16 TRBD2 - TGTGCCTCGGCTAGCGGGAGGGCCAGGGGCACCGGGGAGCTGTTTTTT CASASGRARGTGELFF
TRBJ2-5 TRBV7-9 17 TRBD1 - TGTGCCAGCAGCGCTAACCTCGGACAGGGGACCGAAGAGACCCAGTACTTC CASSANLGQGTEETQYF
TRBJ2-3 TRBV5-1 17 TRBD1 - TGCGCCAGCAGCTCGATCCCGGGACAGGGAATACAAGATACGCAGTATTTT CASSSIPGQGIQDTQYF
TRBJ2-7 TRBV30 12 TRBD1 - TGTGCCGGACGGGACAGCTCCTACGAGCAGTACTTC CAGRDSSYEQYF
TRBJ1-6 TRBV20-1 16 TRBD1 few TGCAGTGCGGAGGGACAGCAACCCTCCTATAATTCACCCCTCCACTTT CSAEGQQPSYNSPLHF
TRBJ2-7 TRBV11-2 15 - - TGTGCCAGCAGCTTAATTAGGGCTCGTGGGTACGAGCAGTACTTC CASSLIRARGYEQYF
TRBJ2-7 TRBV4-2 16 TRBD2 few TGTGCCAGCAGCCAAGATCGAGGTAGCGGGCCCTACGAGCAGTACTTC CASSQDRGSGPYEQYF
TRBJ2-2 TRBV12-3/TRBV12-4 15 - few TGTGCCAGCAGTCCCGCGGTAGCTCCATACGGGGAGCTGTTTTTT CASSPAVAPYGELFF
TRBJ1-1 TRBV12-3/TRBV12-4 15 TRBD1 - TGTGCCAGCAGCCTAGTGGACAGGGGGCATGGTGAAGCTTTCTTT CASSLVDRGHGEAFF
TRBJ2-1 TRBV9 14 - - TGTGCCAGCAGCGTAGTCTCGGTCGGCGATGAGCAGTTCTTC CASSVVSVGDEQFF
TRBJ2-7 TRBV5-1 15 TRBD1 few TGCGCCAGCAGCTTGCGCGGGACAGGGGGCTACGAGCAGTACTTC CASSLRGTGGYEQYF
TRBJ1-2 TRBV14 14 - few TGTGCCAGCAGCCAAGAGGGGGGGGCCCGCGGCTACACCTTC CASSQEGGARGYTF
TRBJ2-1 TRBV12-3/TRBV12-4 15 TRBD1 many TGTGCCAGCAGCTGGGACAGGGGGACCTACAATGAGCAGTTCTTC CASSWDRGTYNEQFF
TRBJ2-3 TRBV20-1 16 TRBD1 few TGCAGTGCCAACGCTCACCAGGGGGCGCACACAGATACGCAGTATTTT CSANAHQGAHTDTQYF
TRBJ2-5 TRBV7-3 15 TRBD2 few TGTGCCAGCAGCTTGGTGGGAGGGCCCGTCGAGACCCAGTACTTC CASSLVGGPVETQYF
TRBJ1-1 TRBV12-3/TRBV12-4 17 TRBD1 - TGTGCCAGCAGTTCCCGGACAGGTTCCGACGGGGACACTGAAGCTTTCTTT CASSSRTGSDGDTEAFF
TRBJ2-3 TRBV7-7 13 - - TGTGCCAGCAGCTTCGTCTACGCAGATACGCAGTATTTT CASSFVYADTQYF
TRBJ1-2 TRBV6-5 11 - few TGTGCCAGCAGGGCCGGGATTGGCTACACCTTC CASRAGIGYTF
TRBJ1-1 TRBV6-1 16 TRBD1 - TGTGCCAGCAGACAACCTCCGGGACAGTGGAACACTGAAGCTTTCTTT CASRQPPGQWNTEAFF
TRBJ2-2 TRBV9 18 TRBD1 many TGTGCCAGCAGCGTAGCTCGGGACAGGGGGCAGGCAGACGGGGAGCTGTTTTTT CASSVARDRGQADGELFF
TRBJ2-3 TRBV19 14 - - TGTGCCAGTAGTATTCGGGCGAGCACAGATACGCAGTATTTT CASSIRASTDTQYF
TRBJ2-2 TRBV24-1 13 - few TGTGCCACCAGTGACTCAGGGTTCGGGGAGCTGTTTTTT CATSDSGFGELFF
TRBJ2-7 TRBV6-2/TRBV6-3 13 TRBD1 - TGTGCCAGCAGTTATATACAGGGGAGAGAGCAGTACTTC CASSYIQGREQYF
TRBJ2-7 TRBV7-8 15 TRBD2 - TGTGCCAGCAGCTACGGGACTAGCCGACTACGTGAGCAGTACTTC CASSYGTSRLREQYF
TRBJ1-2 TRBV19 15 TRBD1 few TGTGCCAGTACCCTACTGGCCACAGGGGGCCATGGCTACACCTTC CASTLLATGGHGYTF
TRBJ2-7 TRBV3-1 13 TRBD1 many TGTGCCAGCAGCCAAGATGACAGGGACGAGCAGTACTTC CASSQDDRDEQYF
TRBJ2-1 TRBV6-2/TRBV6-3 14 TRBD2 - TGTGCCAGCAGTAATAGCGGGAGGGTCCCAGAGCAGTTCTTC CASSNSGRVPEQFF
TRBJ2-3 TRBV4-3 13 TRBD2 few TGCGCCAGCAGCCAGATACTAGCGGGAGTAAAGTATTTT CASSQILAGVKYF
TRBJ1-1 TRBV7-2 15 - - TGTGCCAGCAGCTTAGCGCCCCAAGCTAACACTGAAGCTTTCTTT CASSLAPQANTEAFF
TRBJ2-7 TRBV3-1 12 - few TGTGCCAGCAGCCAAGAGGGGCTCGAGCAGTACTTC CASSQEGLEQYF
TRBJ2-3 TRBV27 15 TRBD2 few TGTGCCAGCAGATTAGCGGGAACTAGCACAGATACGCAGTATTTT CASRLAGTSTDTQYF
TRBJ2-2 TRBV5-1 16 - many TGCGCCAGCAGCTTGGCCGTCACAGGGCCCACCGGGGAGCTGTTTTTT CASSLAVTGPTGELFF
TRBJ2-1 TRBV20-1 17 TRBD2 few TGCAGTGCTAGAGCTCTCTCAGCGGGAGCTGGCTACAATGAGCAGTTCTTC CSARALSAGAGYNEQFF
TRBJ1-2 TRBV7-3 16 - - TGTGCCAGCAGCTCCGCGGGGACGGGACAAGGCTATGGCTACACCTTC CASSSAGTGQGYGYTF
TRBJ2-1 TRBV12-3/TRBV12-4 13 - - TGTGCCAGCAGTTTAGCGCCTCTTGAACTGCAGTTCTTC CASSLAPLELQFF
TRBJ2-1 TRBV7-2 14 TRBD2 - TGTGCCAGCAGCTTTACTAGCGCACACAATGAGCAGTTCTTC CASSFTSAHNEQFF
TRBJ2-1 TRBV6-5 15 TRBD2 few TGTGCCAGCAGTTACTCACTAGCGGGGGCGTATGAGCAGTTCTTC CASSYSLAGAYEQFF